This is a list of T cell receptor beta chains from one sample in a study of blood T cells in healthy people across ages. One entry per CDR3 protein results from TCRdb running MiXCR on the 5' RACE reads. The sample contains fewer than 750,000 distinct CDR3 sequences, roughly half of which appear only once. The specimen sequenced was blood. Every receptor here comes from a woman at least 80 years old in good health. The CDR3 runs from the conserved cysteine through the conserved F or W. A D gene is named only where the DNA matches it firmly. Expanded clones are given a class, and other clones once, few, many or no size at all.

cdr3_length,d_call,clone_size,v_call,j_call,cdr3_nt,cdr3_aa
16,-,-,TRBV7-2,TRBJ2-7,TGTGCCAGCAGCTTTCCGGGACATATATCCGCCTACGAGCAGTACTTC,CASSFPGHISAYEQYF
15,-,-,TRBV19,TRBJ2-4,TGTGCCAGTACCCACCATGGGGTACGCAAAAACATTCAGTACTTC,CASTHHGVRKNIQYF
13,-,-,TRBV5-1,TRBJ1-2,TGCGCCAGCAGCCCCGACCCGCTCTATGGCTACACCTTC,CASSPDPLYGYTF
15,-,-,TRBV18,TRBJ2-6,TGTGCCAGCTCACCGGTTCTAAACGGGGCCAACGTCCTGACTTTC,CASSPVLNGANVLTF
16,-,-,TRBV3-1,TRBJ2-2,TGTGCCAGCAGCCCCTATGGCAGCTCAAACACCGGGGAGCTGTTTTTT,CASSPYGSSNTGELFF
13,-,many,TRBV7-9,TRBJ1-4,TGTGCCAGCAGCCCCCGGGACAATGAAAAACTGTTTTTT,CASSPRDNEKLFF
16,TRBD1,-,TRBV7-2,TRBJ2-2,TGTGCCAGCAGCTTCCTACGTACAGGGGGGACCGGGGAGCTGTTTTTT,CASSFLRTGGTGELFF
14,-,-,TRBV20-1,TRBJ2-1,TGCAGTGCTACGGACAGCGGCACCTACAATGAGCAGTTCTTC,CSATDSGTYNEQFF
12,TRBD2,few,TRBV20-1,TRBJ2-1,TGCAGTGCCAGGACTAGCAGCGATGAGCAGTTCTTC,CSARTSSDEQFF
14,TRBD1,many,TRBV10-3,TRBJ2-3,TGTGCCGCCCGACAGGGCGAAAGGACAGATACGCAGTATTTT,CAARQGERTDTQYF
15,-,many,TRBV9,TRBJ1-2,TGTGCCAGCAGCGTAGACGGACGAGCTAACTATGGCTACACCTTC,CASSVDGRANYGYTF
16,TRBD1,-,TRBV5-1,TRBJ1-6,TGCGCCAGCAGCACCCGGACAGGGAGGGGGAATTCGCCCCTCCACTTT,CASSTRTGRGNSPLHF
15,TRBD1,once,TRBV7-3,TRBJ2-7,TGTGCCAGCAGCTTAAGCGTGACAGGGGCCGACGAGCAGTACTTC,CASSLSVTGADEQYF
17,TRBD2,few,TRBV28,TRBJ2-3,TGTGCCAGTAGTTTGGAACTAGCGGGTCCTAGCACAGATACGCAGTATTTT,CASSLELAGPSTDTQYF
16,TRBD2,-,TRBV25-1,TRBJ2-2,TGTGCCAGCAGTGAAACGGGCGGGAGGGCCACCGGGGAGCTGTTTTTT,CASSETGGRATGELFF
17,-,-,TRBV15,TRBJ2-4,TGTGCCACCAGCAGAGGACTGAGGGAGGCGGCCAAAAACATTCAGTACTTC,CATSRGLREAAKNIQYF
13,-,-,TRBV10-2,TRBJ2-3,TGCGCCAGCAGTGAAAAGGAGACAGATACGCAGTATTTT,CASSEKETDTQYF
14,TRBD1,few,TRBV11-1,TRBJ2-5,TGTGCCAGCAGCCTACGGGACAGGGGAAATGAGCAGTACTTC,CASSLRDRGNEQYF
12,-,-,TRBV30,TRBJ1-2,TGTGTCTGGAGTGGAATGGGTGGAGGCTACACCTTC,CVWSGMGGGYTF
15,TRBD1,-,TRBV6-5,TRBJ1-1,TGTGCCAGCAGTTTCAGGACAGGGGTTCAGGCTGAAGCTTTCTTT,CASSFRTGVQAEAFF
15,-,once,TRBV6-2/TRBV6-3,TRBJ1-6,TGTGCCAGCAGTTACTCGGGTAGGGGGAATTCACCCCTCCACTTT,CASSYSGRGNSPLHF
18,TRBD1,-,TRBV12-3/TRBV12-4,TRBJ1-2,TGTGCCAGCAGCCTCAGGGGGACACCGCTTGATTTAAGCTATGGCTACACCTTC,CASSLRGTPLDLSYGYTF
12,-,many,TRBV10-3,TRBJ1-4,TGTGCCATCAGTGCTGATCGTGAAAAACTGTTTTTT,CAISADREKLFF
13,TRBD2,-,TRBV20-1,TRBJ2-1,TGCAGTGCTAACCGGGACTACCTCAATGAGCAGTTCTTC,CSANRDYLNEQFF
13,-,few,TRBV7-2,TRBJ1-1,TGTGCCAGCAGCCGCCCACCTCACAGTGAAGCTTTCTTT,CASSRPPHSEAFF
15,-,once,TRBV12-3/TRBV12-4,TRBJ2-7,TGTGCCAGCGGTCCAAGTGGGTCAGGCGTCTACGAGCAGTACTTC,CASGPSGSGVYEQYF
17,TRBD2,few,TRBV7-9,TRBJ2-1,TGTGCCAGCCGCCAAAATACAACTAGCGGGGGGTACAATGAGCAGTTCTTC,CASRQNTTSGGYNEQFF
17,TRBD2,-,TRBV12-3/TRBV12-4,TRBJ2-3,TGTGCCAGCAGCCCCAGGGGAACTAGCGGGGGCACAGATACGCAGTATTTT,CASSPRGTSGGTDTQYF
16,-,many,TRBV11-2,TRBJ2-1,TGTGCCAGCAGCTTAGGCGCAGGGCTCTCCTACAATGAGCAGTTCTTC,CASSLGAGLSYNEQFF
14,-,many,TRBV3-1,TRBJ2-5,TGTGCCAGCAGCCAAACGACGGTCCAAGAGACCCAGTACTTC,CASSQTTVQETQYF
19,TRBD2,-,TRBV9,TRBJ2-3,TGTGCCAGCAGCGCCCAAAGAACTAGCGGGGGGCCCGGGACAGATACGCAGTATTTT,CASSAQRTSGGPGTDTQYF
14,-,-,TRBV5-8,TRBJ1-1,TGTGCCAGCAGCTTGGGGTCGCCCGTGACTGAAGCTTTCTTT,CASSLGSPVTEAFF
13,-,-,TRBV3-1,TRBJ2-5,TGTGCCAGCAGCCAAATGACTAACACGCAGCAGTACTTC,CASSQMTNTQQYF
15,-,-,TRBV6-1,TRBJ2-4,TGTGCCAGCAGTGAAGCGGCTTTAGCCAAAAACATTCGGTACTTC,CASSEAALAKNIRYF
16,-,-,TRBV28,TRBJ2-4,TGTGCCAGCAGTTTAGAGGTTAGCGCGAGTAGAAACATTCAGTACTTC,CASSLEVSASRNIQYF
14,-,-,TRBV18,TRBJ2-5,TGTGCCAGCTCACGGGCGACAGGTTACAATGAGCAGTACTTC,CASSRATGYNEQYF
14,-,-,TRBV24-1,TRBJ1-5,TGTGCCACCAGTAGGGCAGGGGTCGACCAGCCCCAGCATTTT,CATSRAGVDQPQHF
14,-,-,TRBV20-1,TRBJ1-1,TGCAGTGCTAGTGTCCACATGGGAGGGGCTGAAGCTTTCTTT,CSASVHMGGAEAFF
15,-,few,TRBV18,TRBJ1-5,TGTGCCACTAAACGGGACGGATCGGGCAATCAGCCCCAGCATTTT,CATKRDGSGNQPQHF
15,TRBD1,many,TRBV27,TRBJ2-7,TGTGCCAGCAGTTTAAGTCACAGGGGCTCCTACGAGCAGTACTTC,CASSLSHRGSYEQYF
13,-,-,TRBV25-1,TRBJ2-7,TGTGCCAGCAGAAGCCTCATCTCCTACGAGCAGTACTTC,CASRSLISYEQYF
11,-,many,TRBV30,TRBJ2-5,TGTGCCTGGTCATGGGGGGAGACCCAGTACTTC,CAWSWGETQYF
15,-,-,TRBV3-1,TRBJ2-7,TGTGCCAGCAGCCTAAGAGCCGACAACCTGGGCGAGCAGTACTTC,CASSLRADNLGEQYF
14,TRBD1,-,TRBV11-1,TRBJ2-1,TGTGCCAGCAGTACGGACAGGGGGGTTAAGGAGCAGTTCTTC,CASSTDRGVKEQFF
12,-,many,TRBV20-1,TRBJ2-7,TGCAGTGCAAACGCCGAGGGTTATGAGCAGTACTTC,CSANAEGYEQYF
13,-,-,TRBV5-6,TRBJ2-5,TGTGCCAGCAGCTTGGACTTGGAAGGGACCCAGTACTTC,CASSLDLEGTQYF
13,-,-,TRBV9,TRBJ1-1,TGTGCCAGCAGCCCCCGCGGGGTGTCTGAAGCTTTCTTT,CASSPRGVSEAFF
15,-,-,TRBV5-1,TRBJ2-1,TGCGCCAGCAGCTTGGGGGGGCAGTCCTACAATGAGCAGTTCTTC,CASSLGGQSYNEQFF
15,TRBD2,-,TRBV6-5,TRBJ2-5,TGTGCCAGCAGTCCTCAATGGGGGGGACAAGAGACCCAGTACTTC,CASSPQWGGQETQYF
13,-,-,TRBV20-1,TRBJ2-2,TGCAGTGCTAGAGAGGGGAACACCGGGGAGCTGTTTTTT,CSAREGNTGELFF